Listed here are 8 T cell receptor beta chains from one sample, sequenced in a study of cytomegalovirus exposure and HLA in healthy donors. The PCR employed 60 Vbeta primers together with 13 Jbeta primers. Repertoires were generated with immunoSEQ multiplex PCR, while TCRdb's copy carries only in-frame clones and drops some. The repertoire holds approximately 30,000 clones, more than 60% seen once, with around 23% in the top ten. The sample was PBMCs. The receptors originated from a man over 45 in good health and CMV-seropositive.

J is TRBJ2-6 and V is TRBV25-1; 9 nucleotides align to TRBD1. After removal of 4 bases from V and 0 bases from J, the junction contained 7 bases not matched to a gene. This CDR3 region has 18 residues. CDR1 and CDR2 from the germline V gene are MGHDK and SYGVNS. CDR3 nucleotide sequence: TGTGCCAGCAGTGGAAGGACAGGGGTAAGCTCTGGGGCCAACGTCCTGACTTTC. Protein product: CASSGRTGVSSGANVLTF.

DNA of the CDR3: TGTGCCATCAGGGCAGTCCTCAGCAATGAGCAGTTCTTC. Its translation is CAIRAVLSNEQFF. The V call is TRBV10-3, the J call TRBJ2-1, with D uncertain. Germline values: CDR1 ENHRY, CDR2 SYGVKD. The length of the CDR3 is 13 residues. V lost 6 bases to trimming and J lost 6 bases, with 12 bases between them.

The CDR3 loop is CASTEVNYNEQFF. Written as DNA, the CDR3 is TGTGCCAGCACCGAGGTTAACTACAATGAGCAGTTCTTC. The chain links TRBV5-6 to TRBJ2-1; D gene unclear. Germline-derived CDR1 and CDR2 are SGHDT and YYEEEE. V lost 6 bases to trimming and J lost 3 bases, with 10 bases between them. The CDR3 has 13 amino acids.

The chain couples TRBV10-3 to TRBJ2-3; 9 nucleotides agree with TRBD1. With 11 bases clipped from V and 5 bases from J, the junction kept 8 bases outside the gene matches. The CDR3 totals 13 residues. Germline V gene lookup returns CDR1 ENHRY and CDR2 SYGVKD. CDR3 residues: CAAAGTGKDTQYF. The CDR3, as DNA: TGTGCCGCCGCCGGGACAGGGAAAGATACGCAGTATTTT.

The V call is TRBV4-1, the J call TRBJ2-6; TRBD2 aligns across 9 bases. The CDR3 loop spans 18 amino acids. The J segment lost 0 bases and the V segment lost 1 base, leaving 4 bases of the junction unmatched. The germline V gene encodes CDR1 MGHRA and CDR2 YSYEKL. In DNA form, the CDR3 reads TGCGCCAGCAGCCAAGGAGCGGGAGGAACCTCTGGGGCCAACGTCCTGACTTTC. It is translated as CASSQGAGGTSGANVLTF.

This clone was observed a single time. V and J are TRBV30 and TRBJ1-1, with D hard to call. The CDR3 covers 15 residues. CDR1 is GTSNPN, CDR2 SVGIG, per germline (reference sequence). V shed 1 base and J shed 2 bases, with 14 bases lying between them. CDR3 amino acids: CAWSASRMGNTEAFF. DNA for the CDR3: TGTGCCTGGAGTGCATCCAGAATGGGCAACACTGAAGCTTTCTTT. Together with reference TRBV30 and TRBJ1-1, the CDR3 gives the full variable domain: SQTIHQWPATLVQPVGSPLSLECTVEGTSNPNLYWYRQAAGRGLQLLFYSVGIGQISSEVPQNLSASRPQDRQFILSSKKLLLSDSGFYLCAWSASRMGNTEAFFGQGTRLTVV.

This CDR3 is CAISDTNQPQHF. The DNA for the CDR3 is TGTGCCATCAGTGACACTAATCAGCCCCAGCATTTT. This rearrangement joins TRBV10-3 to TRBJ1-5; no reliable D call. Between the trimmed V and J ends, which lost 3 bases and 4 bases, there was a span of 4 bases. Per the germline V gene, CDR1 is ENHRY and CDR2 is SYGVKD. The CDR3 is 12 amino acids.

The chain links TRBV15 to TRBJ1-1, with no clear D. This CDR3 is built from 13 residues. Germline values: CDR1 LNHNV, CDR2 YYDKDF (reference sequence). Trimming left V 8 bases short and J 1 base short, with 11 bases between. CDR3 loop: CATRPGSNTEAFF. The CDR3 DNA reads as TGTGCCACCCGCCCCGGGTCGAACACTGAAGCTTTCTTT.